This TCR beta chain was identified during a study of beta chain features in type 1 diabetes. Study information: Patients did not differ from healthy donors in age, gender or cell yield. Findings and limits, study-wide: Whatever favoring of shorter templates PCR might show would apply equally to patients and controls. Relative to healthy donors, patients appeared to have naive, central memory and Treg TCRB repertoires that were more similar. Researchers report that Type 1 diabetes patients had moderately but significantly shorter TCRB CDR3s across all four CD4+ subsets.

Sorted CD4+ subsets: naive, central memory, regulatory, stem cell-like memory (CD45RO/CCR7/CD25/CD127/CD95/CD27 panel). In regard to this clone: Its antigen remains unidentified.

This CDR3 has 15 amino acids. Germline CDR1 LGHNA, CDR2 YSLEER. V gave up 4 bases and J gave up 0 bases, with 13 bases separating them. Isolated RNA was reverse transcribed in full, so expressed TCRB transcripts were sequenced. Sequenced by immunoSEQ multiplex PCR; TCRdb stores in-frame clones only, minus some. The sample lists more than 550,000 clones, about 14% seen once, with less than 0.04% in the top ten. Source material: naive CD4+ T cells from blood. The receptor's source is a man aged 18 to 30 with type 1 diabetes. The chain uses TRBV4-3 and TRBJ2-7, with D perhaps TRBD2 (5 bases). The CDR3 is CASSLTGDSSYEQYF. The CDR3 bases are TGCGCCAGCAGCCTGACCGGGGATAGCTCCTACGAGCAGTACTTC.